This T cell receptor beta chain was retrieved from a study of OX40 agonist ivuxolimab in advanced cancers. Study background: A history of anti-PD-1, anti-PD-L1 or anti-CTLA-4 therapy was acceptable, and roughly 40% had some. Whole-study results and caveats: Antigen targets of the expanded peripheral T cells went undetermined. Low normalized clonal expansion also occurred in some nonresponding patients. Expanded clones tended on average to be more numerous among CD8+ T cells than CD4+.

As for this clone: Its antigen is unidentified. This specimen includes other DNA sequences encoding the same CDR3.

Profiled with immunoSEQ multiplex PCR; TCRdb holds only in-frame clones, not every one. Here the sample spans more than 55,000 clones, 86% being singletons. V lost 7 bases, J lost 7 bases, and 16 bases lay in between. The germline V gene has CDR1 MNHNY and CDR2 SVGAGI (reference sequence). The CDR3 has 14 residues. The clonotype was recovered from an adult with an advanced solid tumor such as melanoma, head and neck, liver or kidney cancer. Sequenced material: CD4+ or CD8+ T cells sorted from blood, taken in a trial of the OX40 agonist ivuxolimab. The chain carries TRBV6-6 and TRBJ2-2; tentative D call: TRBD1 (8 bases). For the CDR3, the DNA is TGTGCCAGCATAACGGACAGGGAGGGCGGGGAGCTGTTTTTT. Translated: CASITDREGGELFF.